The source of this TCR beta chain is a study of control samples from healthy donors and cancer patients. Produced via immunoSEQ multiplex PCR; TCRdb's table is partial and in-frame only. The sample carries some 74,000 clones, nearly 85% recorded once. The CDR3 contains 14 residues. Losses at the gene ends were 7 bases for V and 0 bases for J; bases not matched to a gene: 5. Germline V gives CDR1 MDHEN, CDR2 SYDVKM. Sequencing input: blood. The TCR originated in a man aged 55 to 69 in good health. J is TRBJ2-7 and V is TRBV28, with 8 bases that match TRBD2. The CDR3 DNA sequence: TGTGCCAGCACTCAAAGCGGGGGCTCCTACGAGCAGTACTTC. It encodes CASTQSGGSYEQYF. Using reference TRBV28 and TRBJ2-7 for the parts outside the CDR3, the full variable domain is DVKVTQSSRYLVKRTGEKVFLECVQDMDHENMFWYRQDPGLGLRLIYFSYDVKMKEKGDIPEGYSVSREKKERFSLILESASTNQTSMYLCASTQSGGSYEQYFGPGTRLTVT.